The 17 T cell receptor beta chains given below trace back to one sample, sequenced in a study of cytomegalovirus exposure and HLA in healthy donors. PCR used 60 Vbeta primers and 13 Jbeta primers. Generated by immunoSEQ multiplex PCR, the TCRdb table keeps only in-frame clones and is missing some. The sample shows about 200,000 clones, around 73% of them seen only once. Sequencing was done on a sample of PBMCs. The receptors shown here come from a male donor in good health and CMV-seronegative.

The DNA of the CDR3 is TGTGCCTCGGGGGGCCCCACAGATACGCAGTATTTT. It specifies CASGGPTDTQYF. The chain links TRBV6-5 to TRBJ2-3, with a possible D match to TRBD2 (7 bases). The V gene lost 11 bases and the J gene lost 2 bases, with 11 bases spanning the gap. There are 12 residues in the CDR3. Germline V gene data show CDR1 as MNHEY and CDR2 as SVGAGI.

This clone was detected once. The chain employs TRBV28 and TRBJ1-4; 8 nucleotides agree with TRBD1. The CDR3 consists of 15 residues. Trimming removed 4 bases from V and 8 bases from J; junction bases left unmatched: 9. Germline V lookup: CDR1 MDHEN, CDR2 SYDVKM. Here the CDR3 reads CASSYTQGAVEKLFF. CDR3 bases: TGTGCCAGCAGTTACACGCAGGGGGCTGTGGAAAAACTGTTTTTT.

The chain joins TRBV7-3 to TRBJ2-5, with D possibly TRBD2 on 5 matching bases. The germline gives CDR1 SGHTA, CDR2 FQGTGA. The CDR3 consists of 15 residues. V lost 1 base and J lost 5, with 14 bases in between. The CDR3 loop is CASSLMGGERETQYF. CDR3 in DNA: TGTGCCAGCAGCTTAATGGGCGGCGAGCGGGAGACCCAGTACTTC. Supplemented by reference TRBV7-3 and TRBJ2-5, the full variable domain reads GAGVSQTPSNKVTEKGKYVELRCDPISGHTALYWYRQSLGQGPEFLIYFQGTGAADDSGLPNDRFFAVRPEGSVSTLKIQRTERGDSAVYLCASSLMGGERETQYFGPGTRLLVL.

The sample holds a few counts of this clone. The genes are TRBV2 and TRBJ1-2; 7 bases fit TRBD1. This CDR3 spans 14 amino acids. Trimming at V came to 6 bases and at J to 1 base, leaving 5 bases not matched to a gene. The germline gives CDR1 SNHLY, CDR2 FYNNEI. The CDR3: CASSRDSHNYGYTF. CDR3 nucleotides: TGTGCCAGCAGCCGGGACAGCCATAACTATGGCTACACCTTC.

The rearrangement links TRBV7-3 to TRBJ2-1, with 7 bases matching TRBD2. The V gene's germline CDR1 is SGHTA and CDR2 FQGTGA. This CDR3 comprises 14 residues. With 3 bases clipped from V and 1 base from J, the junction kept 0 bases outside the gene matches. CDR3 in DNA: TGTGCCAGCAGCTTGGGAGGGTCCTACAATGAGCAGTTCTTC. Its protein is CASSLGGSYNEQFF.

The chain uses TRBV7-2 and TRBJ2-2; tentative D call: TRBD1 (5 bases). Trimming cost V 7 bases and J 1 base, with 10 bases left between them. The CDR3 contains 14 residues. Germline lookup yields CDR1 SGHTA and CDR2 FQGNSA. The CDR3 loop reads CASKLQGNTGELFF. CDR3 coding DNA: TGTGCCAGCAAGTTGCAGGGGAACACCGGGGAGCTGTTTTTT.

The chain joins TRBV28 to TRBJ2-4, with D tentatively TRBD1 (6 bases). The CDR3 spans 14 residues. Germline values: CDR1 MDHEN, CDR2 SYDVKM. Trimming cost V 5 bases and J 3 bases, with 11 bases left between them. CDR3 protein: CASSGNRDKNIQYF. CDR3 nucleotide sequence: TGTGCCAGCAGTGGGAACAGGGACAAAAACATTCAGTACTTC.

The chain is built from TRBV30 and TRBJ1-2; 9 nucleotides line up with TRBD1. The germline V gene encodes CDR1 GTSNPN and CDR2 SVGIG (reference sequence). The V gene end was trimmed by 3 bases and the J gene end by 8 bases; junction bases not matched to a gene: 4. The CDR3 has 12 residues. CDR3 sequence (DNA): TGTGCCTGGAGGCCGGGACAGGGAGGCTACACCTTC. Protein: CAWRPGQGGYTF.

The rearrangement uses TRBV28 and TRBJ1-1, with 10 bases matching TRBD1. CDR3 length: 12 residues. The ends lost 5 bases at V and 11 bases at J; junction bases unmatched: 5. From germline, CDR1 is MDHEN and CDR2 SYDVKM. The CDR3 region is CASSQRDRGAFF. The DNA for the CDR3 is TGTGCCAGCAGTCAGCGGGACAGGGGCGCTTTCTTT. Full variable domain (remainder filled in from reference TRBV28 and TRBJ1-1): DVKVTQSSRYLVKRTGEKVFLECVQDMDHENMFWYRQDPGLGLRLIYFSYDVKMKEKGDIPEGYSVSREKKERFSLILESASTNQTSMYLCASSQRDRGAFFGQGTRLTVV.

This sequence joins TRBV27 and TRBJ1-1; D is uncertain. V was shortened by 7 bases and J by 4 bases, with 13 bases between the two germline ends. Germline V gene lookup returns CDR1 MNHEY and CDR2 SMNVEV (reference sequence). CDR3 length: 13 residues. The CDR3 DNA reads as TGTGCCAGCATCGGCGGGTCGAGCACTGAAGCTTTCTTT. Translating gives CASIGGSSTEAFF.

CDR3 loop: CASSTDSYGYTF. The CDR3 nucleotides are TGTGCCAGCAGCACGGACAGCTATGGCTACACCTTC. V and J are TRBV7-8 and TRBJ1-2; perhaps TRBD1 as D (6 bases). CDR1 and CDR2 from the germline V gene are SGHVS and FQNEAQ. V dropped 5 bases and J dropped 4 bases, with 8 bases sitting between them. This CDR3 has 12 amino acids.

This clone was counted a single time. The V and J genes are TRBV6-1 and TRBJ1-4; maybe TRBD1 (5 bases). Germline V gives CDR1 MNHNS, CDR2 SASEGT. V lost 6 bases and J lost 3, with 14 bases in between. CDR3 length: 15 residues. The CDR3 loop is CASRRAAQANEKLFF. CDR3 nucleotide sequence: TGTGCCAGCAGGAGAGCTGCACAGGCTAATGAAAAACTGTTTTTT.

The genes are TRBV5-1 and TRBJ2-7; D unresolved. The V gene's germline CDR1 is SGHRS and CDR2 YFSETQ. The CDR3 contains 14 residues. V lost 2 bases, J lost 7 bases, and 16 bases lay in between. This chain's CDR3 is CASSFQVNIVEQYF. The CDR3 DNA follows: TGCGCCAGCAGCTTCCAGGTGAATATTGTGGAGCAGTACTTC. Together with reference TRBV5-1 and TRBJ2-7, the CDR3 gives the full variable domain: KAGVTQTPRYLIKTRGQQVTLSCSPISGHRSVSWYQQTPGQGLQFLFEYFSETQRNKGNFPGRFSGRQFSNSRSEMNVSTLELGDSALYLCASSFQVNIVEQYFGPGTRLTVT.

This clone has a single count. Written as DNA, the CDR3 is TGTGCCAGCAGCCTACAGGGGGCTGGTTATGGCTACACCTTC. Protein sequence: CASSLQGAGYGYTF. The rearrangement links TRBV14 to TRBJ1-2; 9 bases are shared with TRBD1. V dropped 4 bases and J dropped 5; count of bases not matched to a gene: 5. The CDR3 is 14 amino acids. Per germline, CDR1 SGHDN and CDR2 FVKESK.

The V and J genes are TRBV4-1 and TRBJ1-1, with D unclear. The CDR3 loop spans 15 amino acids. Germline V CDR1 and CDR2: MGHRA, YSYEKL. V shed 0 bases and J shed 2 bases, with 10 bases lying between them. The CDR3 sequence is CASSQESGVNTEAFF. The CDR3 DNA is TGCGCCAGCAGCCAAGAGTCCGGGGTCAACACTGAAGCTTTCTTT.

This chain uses TRBV28 with TRBJ2-2; D unresolved. The CDR3 covers 16 residues. Trimming removed 3 bases from V and 1 base from J, with 12 bases in between. Germline CDR1 reads MDHEN; CDR2 reads SYDVKM. In nucleotides, the CDR3 is TGTGCCAGCAGTTTTTACCGAGCGATGAACACCGGGGAGCTGTTTTTT. This sequence encodes CASSFYRAMNTGELFF.

The chain uses TRBV18 and TRBJ2-1; 10 bases fit TRBD1. This CDR3 has 15 residues. V lost 3 bases and J lost 7; bases outside the gene matches: 6. Germline-derived CDR1 and CDR2 are KGHSH and LQKENI. CDR3 loop: CASSPGQGGINEQFF. CDR3 nucleotides: TGTGCCAGCTCACCTGGACAGGGGGGGATAAATGAGCAGTTCTTC.